This T cell receptor (beta chain) comes out of a study of lymphopenia after photon versus proton radiotherapy. This clone was observed a handful of times. Only in-frame clones appear in the TCRdb table, and some are missing; sequencing was by immunoSEQ multiplex PCR. The data contain tens of thousands of clones, 65% to 85% of them seen just once; the ten biggest clones take up over 1.1%. The ends were cut back, 5 bases at V and 1 base at J, with 11 bases in the middle. The CDR3 extends over 15 amino acids. Germline CDR1 SGHAT, CDR2 FQNNGV. Specimen: peripheral blood, collected from a patient treated with proton-based radiotherapy. This sequence originates from a man in his sixties with pancreatic cancer. The chain has TRBV11-2 and TRBJ2-2, with D uncertain. This CDR3 is CASSPFPRNTGELFF. The CDR3 nucleotides are TGTGCCAGCAGCCCCTTCCCGCGGAACACCGGGGAGCTGTTTTTT. Complete variable domain (other parts from reference TRBV11-2 and TRBJ2-2): EAGVAQSPRYKIIEKRQSVAFWCNPISGHATLYWYQQILGQGPKLLIQFQNNGVVDDSQLPKDRFSAERLKGVDSTLKIQPAKLEDSAVYLCASSPFPRNTGELFFGEGSRLTVL.